These 4 T cell receptor beta chains were sequenced from one sample in a study of blood T cell repertoires in COVID-19. The protocol was immunoSEQ multiplex PCR, while the TCRdb copy is restricted to in-frame clones and leaves out a portion. The table records 300,000 to 350,000 clones, 90% of them present only once. The specimen was peripheral blood. Receptors originate from a woman between 35 and 50 years old with COVID-19, enrolled during active disease.

The CDR3 sequence is CASSYPGGRDTEAFF. CDR3 nucleotides: TGTGCCAGCTCCTACCCCGGGGGTCGGGACACTGAAGCTTTCTTT. The genes are TRBV18 and TRBJ1-1, with D perhaps TRBD1 (5 bases). The V gene lost 6 bases and the J gene lost 3 bases, with 17 bases spanning the gap. Germline V gene sequence: CDR1 KGHSH, CDR2 LQKENI. This CDR3 region has 15 residues.

This sequence joins TRBV5-1 and TRBJ2-1, with 7 bases lining up with TRBD1. The CDR3 totals 17 residues. Germline CDR1 and CDR2: SGHRS and YFSETQ. The V and J ends lost 2 bases and 7 bases, in that order; junction bases with no gene match: 15. The CDR3, as DNA: TGCGCCAGCAGCTTCCCCCAGACAGGGCCGAGAACAAATGAGCAGTTCTTC. Translation gives CASSFPQTGPRTNEQFF.

This clone has a single count. The rearrangement links TRBV7-9 to TRBJ1-2; D call uncertain. The CDR3 totals 15 residues. Trimming shortened V by 2 bases and J by 1 base, and 11 bases separated the two germline ends. Germline loops: CDR1 SEHNR, CDR2 FQNEAQ (reference sequence). CDR3 nucleotide sequence: TGTGCCAGCAGCTTACCTCCAGAGCGTAACTATGGCTACACCTTC. Translating it yields CASSLPPERNYGYTF.

The count of this clone is one. The gene calls are TRBV27 and TRBJ2-7, with a tentative D call TRBD2 (6 bases). The CDR3 has 14 residues. Germline CDR1 MNHEY, CDR2 SMNVEV (reference sequence). With 6 bases removed from V and 5 bases from J, the gap between germline ends came to 17 bases. CDR3 nucleotide sequence: TGTGCCAGCAGCCTAGGAGGGCCGCCCCACGAGCAGTACTTC. This sequence encodes CASSLGGPPHEQYF.